This is a list of T cell receptor beta chains from one sample in a study of identical twins. TCRdb ran MiXCR on the 5' RACE reads and lists one entry per CDR3 protein. The repertoire consists of about 390,000 distinct CDR3 sequences, with about 9% occurring once and the leading ten covering roughly 9%. The sample comprised naive T cells sorted from blood. These receptors all come from a woman aged 45-65 years in good health. The CDR3 runs from the conserved cysteine through the conserved F or W. The D gene is left open where the match is weak. Only some rows state a clone size, as once, few, many or a class for expanded clones.

cdr3_nt: TGTGCCAGCAGTCCGGGGCGCAGGTATGAGCAGTTCTTC
cdr3_aa: CASSPGRRYEQFF
v_call: TRBV28
j_call: TRBJ2-1
d_call: NA
clone_size: few

cdr3_nt: TGCGCCAGCAGCCAAGATCCCGGGGATGGAACTAATGAAAAACTGTTTTTT
cdr3_aa: CASSQDPGDGTNEKLFF
v_call: TRBV4-1
j_call: TRBJ1-4
d_call: NA
clone_size: NA

cdr3_nt: TGTGCCAGCACCTTAGCGGCCATCCAATACAATGAGCAGTTCTTC
cdr3_aa: CASTLAAIQYNEQFF
v_call: TRBV5-6
j_call: TRBJ2-1
d_call: NA
clone_size: few

cdr3_nt: TGTGCCAGCTCAGCGTCGGGTGACCTTTCTGGGGCCAACGTCCTGACTTTC
cdr3_aa: CASSASGDLSGANVLTF
v_call: TRBV18
j_call: TRBJ2-6
d_call: NA
clone_size: NA

cdr3_nt: TGCGCCAGCAGCTTACGACAGGTTACCACCGGGGAGCTGTTTTTT
cdr3_aa: CASSLRQVTTGELFF
v_call: TRBV5-1
j_call: TRBJ2-2
d_call: NA
clone_size: few

cdr3_nt: TGTGCCAGCAGCTTGACCGGCCCTACTAATGAAAAACTGTTTTTT
cdr3_aa: CASSLTGPTNEKLFF
v_call: TRBV11-2
j_call: TRBJ1-4
d_call: NA
clone_size: many

cdr3_nt: TGCACCACTAACCTCCGCACCGGGGAGCTGTTTTTT
cdr3_aa: CTTNLRTGELFF
v_call: TRBV29-1
j_call: TRBJ2-2
d_call: NA
clone_size: NA

cdr3_nt: TGCGCCAGCAGCCCGGGACTAGCGGGAGGAGAAAACAATGAGCAGTTCTTC
cdr3_aa: CASSPGLAGGENNEQFF
v_call: TRBV5-1
j_call: TRBJ2-1
d_call: TRBD2
clone_size: NA

cdr3_nt: TGTGCCAGCAGCCGGGAGGTGGTTGGGACTGAAGCTTTCTTT
cdr3_aa: CASSREVVGTEAFF
v_call: TRBV7-6
j_call: TRBJ1-1
d_call: NA
clone_size: NA

cdr3_nt: TGCGCCAGCACCTTTGGCAGAAACACCGGGGAGCTGTTTTTT
cdr3_aa: CASTFGRNTGELFF
v_call: TRBV5-1
j_call: TRBJ2-2
d_call: NA
clone_size: NA

cdr3_nt: TGTGCCAGCAGGTTAGGGAACAATGAGCAGTTCTTC
cdr3_aa: CASRLGNNEQFF
v_call: TRBV7-9
j_call: TRBJ2-1
d_call: NA
clone_size: many

cdr3_nt: TGCAGTGCTATTCTCCTAGGGGTCTACGAGCAGTACTTC
cdr3_aa: CSAILLGVYEQYF
v_call: TRBV20-1
j_call: TRBJ2-7
d_call: NA
clone_size: many

cdr3_nt: TGCAGTGCCCTACGGGGATATGACACTGAAGCTTTCTTT
cdr3_aa: CSALRGYDTEAFF
v_call: TRBV20-1
j_call: TRBJ1-1
d_call: NA
clone_size: many

cdr3_nt: TGCAGTGCTAGAGAGTCGTTTCGGGACTATGGCTACACCTTC
cdr3_aa: CSARESFRDYGYTF
v_call: TRBV20-1
j_call: TRBJ1-2
d_call: NA
clone_size: few

cdr3_nt: TGTGCCATCAGCCCGGGACAGGACAACAATGAGCAGTTCTTC
cdr3_aa: CAISPGQDNNEQFF
v_call: TRBV10-3
j_call: TRBJ2-1
d_call: TRBD1
clone_size: many

cdr3_nt: TGCAGTGCCCCGCTCTCTCGGAGCGGGAGGGGGACCTACAATGAGCAGTTCTTC
cdr3_aa: CSAPLSRSGRGTYNEQFF
v_call: TRBV20-1
j_call: TRBJ2-1
d_call: TRBD2
clone_size: few

cdr3_nt: TGCGCCAGCAGCAAGGACGGGGGCACTGAAGCTTTCTTT
cdr3_aa: CASSKDGGTEAFF
v_call: TRBV5-1
j_call: TRBJ1-1
d_call: NA
clone_size: few

cdr3_nt: TGTGCCAGCTCACCACGGCAGGAGTACAATGAGCAGTTCTTC
cdr3_aa: CASSPRQEYNEQFF
v_call: TRBV18
j_call: TRBJ2-1
d_call: NA
clone_size: few

cdr3_nt: TGCAGTGCTAGACCGGGGACCCCTGTTCGTGCCATTCAGTACTTC
cdr3_aa: CSARPGTPVRAIQYF
v_call: TRBV20-1
j_call: TRBJ2-4
d_call: NA
clone_size: few

cdr3_nt: TGTGCCACCCTTCCTCGGGCGGGTCAGCCCCAGCATTTT
cdr3_aa: CATLPRAGQPQHF
v_call: TRBV24-1
j_call: TRBJ1-5
d_call: NA
clone_size: many

cdr3_nt: TGTGCCAGCAGCCGCCCCGGGGGAACTGAAGCTTTCTTT
cdr3_aa: CASSRPGGTEAFF
v_call: TRBV7-2
j_call: TRBJ1-1
d_call: NA
clone_size: many

cdr3_nt: TGTGCCAGCAGTTTTGGGAGAGCGGGCCCCTCCTACAATGAGCAGTTCTTC
cdr3_aa: CASSFGRAGPSYNEQFF
v_call: TRBV12-3/TRBV12-4
j_call: TRBJ2-1
d_call: NA
clone_size: NA

cdr3_nt: TGTGCCAGCAGCGTAGCTACCGGTGCTGGGGCCAACGTCCTGACTTTC
cdr3_aa: CASSVATGAGANVLTF
v_call: TRBV9
j_call: TRBJ2-6
d_call: NA
clone_size: NA

cdr3_nt: TGTGCCAGCAGCCACGGACTAACCTACGAGCAGTACTTC
cdr3_aa: CASSHGLTYEQYF
v_call: TRBV11-2
j_call: TRBJ2-7
d_call: NA
clone_size: many

cdr3_nt: TGTGCCAGCAGTTCGACAGGGTTAAGCAATCAGCCCCAGCATTTT
cdr3_aa: CASSSTGLSNQPQHF
v_call: TRBV6-2/TRBV6-3
j_call: TRBJ1-5
d_call: TRBD1
clone_size: few

cdr3_nt: TGCGCCAGCAGCCAAGTTTCGTTCACAGATACGCAGTATTTT
cdr3_aa: CASSQVSFTDTQYF
v_call: TRBV4-1
j_call: TRBJ2-3
d_call: NA
clone_size: few

cdr3_nt: TGTGCCAGCAGCCCTCAGGGGCAGGTAAATGAGCAGTTCTTC
cdr3_aa: CASSPQGQVNEQFF
v_call: TRBV7-8
j_call: TRBJ2-1
d_call: NA
clone_size: few

cdr3_nt: TGCGCCAGCAGCCAAGGAAGGGGTGAGCAGTTCTTC
cdr3_aa: CASSQGRGEQFF
v_call: TRBV4-1
j_call: TRBJ2-1
d_call: NA
clone_size: few

cdr3_nt: TGCGCCAGCACCTCTAGCGGGAGGGTAGATGAGCAGTTCTTC
cdr3_aa: CASTSSGRVDEQFF
v_call: TRBV5-1
j_call: TRBJ2-1
d_call: TRBD2
clone_size: many

cdr3_nt: TGTGCCAGCAGCCGAGTTAGCACAGATACGCAGTATTTT
cdr3_aa: CASSRVSTDTQYF
v_call: TRBV11-2
j_call: TRBJ2-3
d_call: NA
clone_size: few

cdr3_nt: TGCGCCAGCAGCTTGGAGCTGGACCACCCCGGGGATACGCAGTATTTT
cdr3_aa: CASSLELDHPGDTQYF
v_call: TRBV5-1
j_call: TRBJ2-3
d_call: NA
clone_size: NA

cdr3_nt: TGTGCCAGCAGCCAAGATGAACTAGCTCATATTGCGCAGTATTTT
cdr3_aa: CASSQDELAHIAQYF
v_call: TRBV4-2
j_call: TRBJ2-3
d_call: NA
clone_size: NA

cdr3_nt: TGTGCCTGGAACAGGGCCCCGGAAGCTTTCTTT
cdr3_aa: CAWNRAPEAFF
v_call: TRBV30
j_call: TRBJ1-1
d_call: NA
clone_size: NA

cdr3_nt: TGTGCCAGCAGCCAAGATAACGGACTAGCGGGAGCTGGGGCCAACGTCCTGACTTTC
cdr3_aa: CASSQDNGLAGAGANVLTF
v_call: TRBV3-1
j_call: TRBJ2-6
d_call: TRBD2
clone_size: many

cdr3_nt: TGTGCCAGCAGCTTTGGCCAGCTTTTGGCCCAGTACTTC
cdr3_aa: CASSFGQLLAQYF
v_call: TRBV11-2
j_call: TRBJ2-5
d_call: NA
clone_size: few

cdr3_nt: TGCAGTGCTAGTGGATATCGTGGCGGGAGCTCCTACAATGAGCAGTTCTTC
cdr3_aa: CSASGYRGGSSYNEQFF
v_call: TRBV20-1
j_call: TRBJ2-1
d_call: TRBD2
clone_size: NA

cdr3_nt: TGTGCCAGCAGCTTAGGATTAGGCAATGAGCAGTTCTTC
cdr3_aa: CASSLGLGNEQFF
v_call: TRBV11-2
j_call: TRBJ2-1
d_call: NA
clone_size: many